The present entry profiles one T cell receptor beta chain with its context. Assay used: immunoSEQ multiplex PCR; TCRdb lists only in-frame clones, some missing. The sample lists 60,000 to 85,000 clones; about 90% were seen once. This entry is derived from a study of T cell changes during pregnancy in multiple sclerosis. V was clipped by 4 bases and J by 6 bases; unmatched bases: 7. The germline V gene encodes CDR1 SGDLS and CDR2 YYNGEE. The CDR3 spans 14 residues. The genes are TRBV9 and TRBJ2-1, with 7 positions matching TRBD2. The TCR originated in a female donor with multiple sclerosis, enrolled in a pregnancy study. The sequences come from peripheral blood, collected in the first trimester of pregnancy. The chain's CDR3 is CASSFPSSGNEQFF. As DNA, the CDR3 is TGTGCCAGCAGCTTCCCCTCTAGCGGCAATGAGCAGTTCTTC.